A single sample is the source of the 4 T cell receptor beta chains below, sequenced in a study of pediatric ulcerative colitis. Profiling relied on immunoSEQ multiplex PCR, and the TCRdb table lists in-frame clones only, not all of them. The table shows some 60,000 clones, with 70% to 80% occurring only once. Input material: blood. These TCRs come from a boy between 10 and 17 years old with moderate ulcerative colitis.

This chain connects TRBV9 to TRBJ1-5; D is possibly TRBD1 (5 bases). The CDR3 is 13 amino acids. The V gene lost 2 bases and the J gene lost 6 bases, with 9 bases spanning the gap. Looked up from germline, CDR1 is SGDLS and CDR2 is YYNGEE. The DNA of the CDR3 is TGTGCCAGCAGCGTCAGGGAGGGTCAGCCCCAGCATTTT. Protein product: CASSVREGQPQHF.

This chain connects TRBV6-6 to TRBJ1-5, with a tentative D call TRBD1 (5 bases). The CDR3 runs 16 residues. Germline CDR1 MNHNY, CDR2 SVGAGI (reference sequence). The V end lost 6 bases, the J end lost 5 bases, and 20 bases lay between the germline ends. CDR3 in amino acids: CASRAGTRGADQPQHF. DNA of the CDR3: TGTGCCAGCAGAGCCGGGACTAGGGGTGCTGATCAGCCCCAGCATTTT.

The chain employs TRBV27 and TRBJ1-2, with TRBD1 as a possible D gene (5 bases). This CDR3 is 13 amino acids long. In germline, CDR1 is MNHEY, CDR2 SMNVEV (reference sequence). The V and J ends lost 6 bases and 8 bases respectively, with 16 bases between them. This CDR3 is CASRTARTGGYTF. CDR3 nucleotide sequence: TGTGCCAGCAGGACAGCCCGGACGGGGGGCTACACCTTC.

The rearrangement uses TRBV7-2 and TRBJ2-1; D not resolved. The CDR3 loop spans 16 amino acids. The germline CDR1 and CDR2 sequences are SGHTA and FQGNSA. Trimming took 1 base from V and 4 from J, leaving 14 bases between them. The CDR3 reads CASSLVRVGRYNEQFF. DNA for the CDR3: TGTGCCAGCAGCTTAGTTCGAGTTGGACGGTACAATGAGCAGTTCTTC.